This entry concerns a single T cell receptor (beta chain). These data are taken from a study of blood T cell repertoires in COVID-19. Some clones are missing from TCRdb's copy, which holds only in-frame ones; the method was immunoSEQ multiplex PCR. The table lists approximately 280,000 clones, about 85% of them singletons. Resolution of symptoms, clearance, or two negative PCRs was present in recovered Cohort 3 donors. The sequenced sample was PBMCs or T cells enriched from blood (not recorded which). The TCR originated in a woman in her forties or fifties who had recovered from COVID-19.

CDR3 sequence: CASRPAGGVGETQYF. The CDR3 coding sequence is TGTGCCAGCAGACCCGCGGGGGGGGTCGGAGAGACCCAGTACTTC. The chain has TRBV27 and TRBJ2-5; the match to TRBD2 covers 9 bases. The germline gives CDR1 MNHEY, CDR2 SMNVEV (reference sequence). The J segment lost 4 bases and the V segment lost 6 bases, leaving 9 bases of the junction unmatched. The CDR3 is made up of 15 amino acids.